Included here is one TCR beta chain sequence, with context. The sample originates from a study of chemoradiotherapy in HPV16-positive cancers. Measured with immunoSEQ multiplex PCR; TCRdb has only the in-frame clones, and not every one. The repertoire holds roughly 40,000 clones, with roughly 77% as singletons. The receptor was derived from a human donor with HPV-associated anogenital cancer. This specimen consisted of blood, obtained from a patient who underwent chemoradiotherapy.

The CDR3 DNA reads as TGTGCCAGCAGCTCGGGACAGGGACCCTATGGCTACACCTTC. Translation: CASSSGQGPYGYTF. This rearrangement joins TRBV7-9 to TRBJ1-2, with 9 bases lining up with TRBD1. CDR3 size: 14 residues. The germline V gene encodes CDR1 SEHNR and CDR2 FQNEAQ (reference sequence). The junction had 4 bases not matched to a gene; V was cut back by 4 bases and J by 4 bases.